This T cell receptor (beta chain) comes out of a study of blood T cell repertoires in COVID-19. Study as a whole: Samples representing acute and convalescent COVID-19 were sourced from the United States, Italy and Spain.

As handled by the study authors: Counts of nucleated cells, estimated from reference gene primer amplification, were obtained. Clones were sequenced by immunoSEQ multiplex PCR, and TCRdb holds only the in-frame ones, with some missing. From that table come the V and J calls and clone size; the DNA was used to work out D and trimming. Counted here are roughly 410,000 clones, 89% occurring once; the ten biggest clones make up roughly 1.2%. This CDR3 is built from 15 residues. In germline, CDR1 is MNHNS, CDR2 SASEGT. Trimming removed 2 bases at V and 0 bases at J, with 8 bases between. The receptor was isolated from a man in his forties with acute or convalescent COVID-19. The chain recombines TRBV6-1 with TRBJ1-5, with D tentatively TRBD1 (5 bases). Sequencing was performed on peripheral blood. Here the CDR3 DNA reads TGTGCCAGCAGTGAAAGGGGCTTTAGCAATCAGCCCCAGCATTTT. Amino acids: CASSERGFSNQPQHF.